The entry that follows covers one T cell receptor beta chain sequence. Its antigen is unknown. The data stem from a study of response to subunit inactivated influenza vaccine. General study points: Researchers suggested that each seasonal influenza vaccination recruits few new T cells.

In TCRdb, the RT-PCR reads were re-called with MiXCR into one record per CDR3 protein. The data hold around 580,000 distinct CDR3 sequences, with approximately 14% observed a single time. Germline V gene sequence: CDR1 KGHDR, CDR2 SFDVKD. The V end was cut by 4 bases, the J end by 10 bases, with 9 bases between. The CDR3 covers 12 residues. Material: PBMCs from blood, obtained 12 days after vaccination. The receptor's source is a man aged 50 or older who received an inactivated influenza vaccine. The rearrangement joins TRBV24-1 to TRBJ1-4; D gene unclear. The CDR3 coding sequence is TGTGCCACCAGTGAACAGAAGGGAAAACTGTTTTTT. Its protein product is CATSEQKGKLFF.